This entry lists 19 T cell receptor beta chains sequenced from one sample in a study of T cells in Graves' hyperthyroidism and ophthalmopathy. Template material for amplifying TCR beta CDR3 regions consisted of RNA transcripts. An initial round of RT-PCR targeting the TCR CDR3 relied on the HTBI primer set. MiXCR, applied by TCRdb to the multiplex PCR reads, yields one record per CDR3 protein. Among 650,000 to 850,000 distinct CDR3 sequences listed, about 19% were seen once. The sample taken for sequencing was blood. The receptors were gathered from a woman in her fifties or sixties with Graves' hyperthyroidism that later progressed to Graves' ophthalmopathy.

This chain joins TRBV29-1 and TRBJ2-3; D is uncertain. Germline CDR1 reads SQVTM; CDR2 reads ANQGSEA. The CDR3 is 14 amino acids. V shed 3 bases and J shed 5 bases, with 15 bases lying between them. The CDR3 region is CSVEKGLGRDTQYF. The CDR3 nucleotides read TGCAGCGTTGAGAAGGGCCTAGGCCGAGATACGCAGTATTTT.

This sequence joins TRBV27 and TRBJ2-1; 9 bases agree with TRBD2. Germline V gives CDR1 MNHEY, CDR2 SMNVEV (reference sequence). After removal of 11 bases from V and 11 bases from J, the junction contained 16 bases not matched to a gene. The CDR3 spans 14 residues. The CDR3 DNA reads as TGTGCCGCCAGCAGTTCTCGGCTAGCGGGGAAGCAGTTCTTC. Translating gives CAASSSRLAGKQFF.

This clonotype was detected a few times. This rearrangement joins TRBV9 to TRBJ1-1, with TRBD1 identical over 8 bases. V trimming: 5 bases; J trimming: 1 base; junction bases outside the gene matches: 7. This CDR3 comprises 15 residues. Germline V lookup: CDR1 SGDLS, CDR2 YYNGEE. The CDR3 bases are TGTGCCAGCAGACCCGGACAGGGAGAGAACACTGAAGCTTTCTTT. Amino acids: CASRPGQGENTEAFF.

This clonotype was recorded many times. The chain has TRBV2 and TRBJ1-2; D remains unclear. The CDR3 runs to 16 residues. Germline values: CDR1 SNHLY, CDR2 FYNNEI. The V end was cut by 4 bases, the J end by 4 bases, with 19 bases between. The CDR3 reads CASSARLLELTYGYTF. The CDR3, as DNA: TGTGCCAGCAGTGCGAGACTGCTTGAGCTTACCTATGGCTACACCTTC. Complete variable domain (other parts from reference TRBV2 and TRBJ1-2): EPEVTQTPSHQVTQMGQEVILRCVPISNHLYFYWYRQILGQKVEFLVSFYNNEISEKSEIFDDQFSVERPDGSNFTLKIRSTKLEDSAMYFCASSARLLELTYGYTFGSGTRLTVV.

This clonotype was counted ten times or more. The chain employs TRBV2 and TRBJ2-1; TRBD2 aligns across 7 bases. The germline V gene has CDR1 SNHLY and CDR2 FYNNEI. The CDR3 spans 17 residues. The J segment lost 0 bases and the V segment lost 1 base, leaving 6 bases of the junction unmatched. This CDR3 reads CASSEEVAGHSYNEQFF. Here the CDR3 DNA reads TGTGCCAGCAGTGAAGAGGTAGCGGGTCACTCCTACAATGAGCAGTTCTTC.

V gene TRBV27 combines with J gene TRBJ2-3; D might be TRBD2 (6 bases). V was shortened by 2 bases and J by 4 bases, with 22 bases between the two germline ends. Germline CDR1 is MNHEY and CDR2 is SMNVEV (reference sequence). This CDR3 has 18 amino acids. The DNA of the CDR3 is TGTGCCAGCAGTTTAAGTTGGGGGGAGCTATTACCCGCAGATACGCAGTATTTT. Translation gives CASSLSWGELLPADTQYF.

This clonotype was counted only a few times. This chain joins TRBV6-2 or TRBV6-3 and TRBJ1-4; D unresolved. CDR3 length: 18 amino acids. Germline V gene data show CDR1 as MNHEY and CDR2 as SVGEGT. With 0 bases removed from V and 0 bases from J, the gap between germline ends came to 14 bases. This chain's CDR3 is CASSYSIITPATNEKLFF. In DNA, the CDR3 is TGTGCCAGCAGTTACTCGATTATTACGCCTGCAACTAATGAAAAACTGTTTTTT.

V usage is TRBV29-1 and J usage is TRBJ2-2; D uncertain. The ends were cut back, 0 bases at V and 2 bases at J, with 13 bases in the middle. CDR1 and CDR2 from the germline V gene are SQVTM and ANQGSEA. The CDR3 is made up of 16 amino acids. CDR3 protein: CSVEDRKFSNTGELFF. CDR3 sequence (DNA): TGCAGCGTTGAAGATCGGAAATTCTCCAACACCGGGGAGCTGTTTTTT.

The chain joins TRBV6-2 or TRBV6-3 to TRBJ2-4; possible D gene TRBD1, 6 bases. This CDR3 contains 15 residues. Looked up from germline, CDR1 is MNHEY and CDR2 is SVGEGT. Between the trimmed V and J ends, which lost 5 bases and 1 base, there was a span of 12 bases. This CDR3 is CASSIRQGAKNIQYF. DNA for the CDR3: TGTGCCAGCAGTATTCGCCAGGGGGCCAAAAACATTCAGTACTTC.

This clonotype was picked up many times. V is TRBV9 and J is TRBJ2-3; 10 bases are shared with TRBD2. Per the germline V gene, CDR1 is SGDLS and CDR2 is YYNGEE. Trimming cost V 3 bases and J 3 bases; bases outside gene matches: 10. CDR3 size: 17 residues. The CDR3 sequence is CASSGGTSGEVTDTQYF. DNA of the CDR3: TGTGCCAGCAGCGGAGGAACTAGCGGGGAGGTGACAGATACGCAGTATTTT.

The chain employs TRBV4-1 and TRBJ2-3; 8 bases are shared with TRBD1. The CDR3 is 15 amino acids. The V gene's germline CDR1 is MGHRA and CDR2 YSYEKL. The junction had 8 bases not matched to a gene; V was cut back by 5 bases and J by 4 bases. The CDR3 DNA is TGCGCCAGCAGCAAACAGACAGGGGATTCAGATACGCAGTATTTT. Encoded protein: CASSKQTGDSDTQYF.

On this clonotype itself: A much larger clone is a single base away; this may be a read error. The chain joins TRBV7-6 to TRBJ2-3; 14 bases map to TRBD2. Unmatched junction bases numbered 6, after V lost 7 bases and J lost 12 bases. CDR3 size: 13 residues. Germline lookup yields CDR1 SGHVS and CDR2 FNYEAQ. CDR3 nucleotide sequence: TGTGCCAGCATCACAGGACTAGCGGGGGGCCAGTATTTT. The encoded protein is CASITGLAGGQYF.

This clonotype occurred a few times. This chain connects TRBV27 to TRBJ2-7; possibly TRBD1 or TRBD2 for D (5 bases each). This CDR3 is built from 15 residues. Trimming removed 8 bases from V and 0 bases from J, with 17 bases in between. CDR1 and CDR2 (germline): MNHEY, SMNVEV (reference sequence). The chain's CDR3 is CASSGTGTASYEQYF. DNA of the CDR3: TGTGCCAGCTCTGGAACCGGGACGGCCTCCTACGAGCAGTACTTC.

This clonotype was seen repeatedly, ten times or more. Here the CDR3 reads CAISGPRDRVDYGYTF. The CDR3 coding sequence is TGTGCCATCAGTGGGCCCCGGGACAGGGTGGACTATGGCTACACCTTC. The genes are TRBV10-3 and TRBJ1-2; the match to TRBD1 covers 9 bases. The V gene end was trimmed by 4 bases and the J gene end by 3 bases; junction bases not matched to a gene: 9. Germline-derived CDR1 and CDR2 are ENHRY and SYGVKD. The CDR3 length is 16 residues.

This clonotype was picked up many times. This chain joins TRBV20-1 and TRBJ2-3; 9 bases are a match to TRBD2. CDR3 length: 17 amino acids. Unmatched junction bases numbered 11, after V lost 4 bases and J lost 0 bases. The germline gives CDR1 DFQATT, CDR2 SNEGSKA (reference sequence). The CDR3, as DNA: TGCAGTGCTAACAGCGGGGGGCTAAAAATTAGCACAGATACGCAGTATTTT. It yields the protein CSANSGGLKISTDTQYF.

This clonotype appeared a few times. The CDR3 loop reads CASSDMASYEQYF. In nucleotides, the CDR3 is TGTGCCAGCAGCGACATGGCCTCCTACGAGCAGTACTTC. The J gene is TRBJ2-7, the V gene TRBV7-9, with D uncertain. The CDR3 length is 13 residues. The V end was cut by 5 bases, the J end by 0 bases, with 8 bases between. The germline V gene encodes CDR1 SEHNR and CDR2 FQNEAQ (reference sequence).

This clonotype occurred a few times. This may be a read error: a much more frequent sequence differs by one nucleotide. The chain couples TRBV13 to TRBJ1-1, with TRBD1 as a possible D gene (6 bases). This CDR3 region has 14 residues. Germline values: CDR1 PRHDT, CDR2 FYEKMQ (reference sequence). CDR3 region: CTSSPTGRGTEAFF. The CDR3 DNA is TGTACCAGCAGCCCAACAGGGAGGGGCACTGAAGCTTTCTTT.

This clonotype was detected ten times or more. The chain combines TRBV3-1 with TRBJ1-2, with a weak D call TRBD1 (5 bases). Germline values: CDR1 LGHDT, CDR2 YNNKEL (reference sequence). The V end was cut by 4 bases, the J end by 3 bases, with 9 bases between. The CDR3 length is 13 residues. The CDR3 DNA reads TGTGCCAGCAGCCGATGGGACGACTATGGCTACACCTTC. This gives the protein CASSRWDDYGYTF.

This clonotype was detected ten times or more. The CDR3 DNA reads TGTGCCAGCAGCTTAGAAGGGGGCATCTACAATGAGCAGTTCTTC. It specifies CASSLEGGIYNEQFF. This rearrangement joins TRBV11-2 to TRBJ2-1; 7 bases map to TRBD1. J was trimmed by 3 bases and V by 0 bases; bases with no gene match: 2. The CDR3 covers 15 residues. CDR1 SGHAT and CDR2 FQNNGV come from the germline V gene.